This passage covers 20 T cell receptor beta chains from one sample sequenced in a study of blood T cells in healthy people across ages. Using a J-beta primer mix together with a sample-barcoded 5' primer, a second PCR was run for roughly 7 to 11 cycles. TCRdb re-derived calls from the 5' RACE reads in MiXCR, one entry per CDR3 protein. The sample holds around 800,000 distinct CDR3 sequences, approximately 67% seen once. Sequencing was done on a sample of blood. The receptor set was obtained from a man aged 25 to 40 in good health.

The chain has TRBV14 and TRBJ2-4, with D hard to call. The DNA matches TRBJ2-7 better at its end, which makes the J call doubtful. The CDR3 length is 13 residues. Germline CDR1 and CDR2: SGHDN and FVKESK. Written as DNA, the CDR3 is TGTGCCAGCAGCCAAGGACCCACCCACGAGCAGTACTTC. Translated: CASSQGPTHEQYF.

J is TRBJ2-3 and V is TRBV20-1; the D call may be TRBD1 or TRBD2 (6 bases each). Trimming took 0 bases from V and 2 from J, leaving 12 bases between them. CDR3 size: 15 residues. Germline assignment: CDR1 DFQATT and CDR2 SNEGSKA (reference sequence). The CDR3 spells CSARDRRGPTDTQYF. CDR3 sequence (DNA): TGCAGTGCTAGAGATCGACGGGGGCCCACAGATACGCAGTATTTT.

This chain uses TRBV7-3 with TRBJ2-1; D unresolved. This CDR3 region has 16 residues. Looked up from germline, CDR1 is SGHTA and CDR2 is FQGTGA. Deletions cut 4 bases from V and 5 bases from J, with 18 bases between. CDR3 region: CASSSPSWNQNNEQFF. The CDR3 nucleotides are TGTGCCAGCAGCTCCCCCTCTTGGAATCAGAACAATGAGCAGTTCTTC.

V and J are TRBV7-6 and TRBJ1-6; tentative D call: TRBD1 (5 bases). Germline V CDR1 and CDR2: SGHVS, FNYEAQ. Trimming stripped 2 bases from V and 6 bases from J, with 11 bases between. This CDR3 is 15 amino acids long. This CDR3 reads CASSLWGTRNSPLHF. The CDR3 DNA follows: TGTGCCAGCAGCTTATGGGGGACCCGTAATTCACCCCTCCACTTT.

The V and J genes are TRBV9 and TRBJ2-7; the match to TRBD1 covers 9 bases. The end of the DNA aligns better with TRBJ2-5, so the J call may be wrong. Germline V gives CDR1 SGDLS, CDR2 YYNGEE. CDR3 size: 15 residues. The CDR3 reads CASSVGTGEGETQYF. For the CDR3, the DNA is TGTGCCAGCAGCGTAGGGACAGGGGAAGGAGAGACCCAGTACTTC.

The chain joins TRBV7-9 to TRBJ1-4; weak D call: TRBD1 (6 bases). V was trimmed by 1 base and J by 3 bases, leaving 15 bases between them. The germline CDR1 and CDR2 sequences are SEHNR and FQNEAQ (reference sequence). There are 17 residues in the CDR3. CDR3: CASSLVGGPGPNEKLFF. The DNA of the CDR3 is TGTGCCAGCAGCTTAGTCGGGGGCCCTGGCCCTAATGAAAAACTGTTTTTT. Full variable domain (remainder filled in from reference TRBV7-9 and TRBJ1-4): DTGVSQNPRHKITKRGQNVTFRCDPISEHNRLYWYRQTLGQGPEFLTYFQNEAQLEKSRLLSDRFSAERPKGSFSTLEIQRTEQGDSAMYLCASSLVGGPGPNEKLFFGSGTQLSVL.

The rearrangement uses TRBV7-3 and TRBJ2-5; weak D call: TRBD1 (6 bases). This CDR3 region has 12 residues. Germline values: CDR1 SGHTA, CDR2 FQGTGA. Between the trimmed V and J ends, which lost 5 bases and 9 bases, there was a span of 13 bases. The CDR3 DNA reads as TGTGCCAGCAGCGTAAACCCAGGGGCCCAGTACTTC. It translates to CASSVNPGAQYF.

The V call is TRBV6-2 or TRBV6-3, the J call TRBJ2-3, with 9 bases aligning to TRBD2. V lost 5 bases, J lost 4 bases, and 7 bases stayed unmatched. Germline loops: CDR1 MNHEY, CDR2 SVGEGT. The CDR3 sequence is 15 residues long. The CDR3 region is CASSGGGAPPDTQYF. The DNA of the CDR3 is TGTGCCAGCAGTGGCGGGGGGGCCCCCCCAGATACGCAGTATTTT.

The chain recombines TRBV12-3 or TRBV12-4 with TRBJ1-2, with a weak D call TRBD1 (6 bases). Trimming took off 5 bases at V and 3 bases at J, with 10 bases between the two ends. CDR3 length: 13 residues. CDR3 amino acids: CASSAGQYYGYTF. Here the CDR3 DNA reads TGTGCCAGCAGTGCCGGACAGTACTATGGCTACACCTTC.

The gene calls are TRBV20-1 and TRBJ2-3; 9 nucleotides match TRBD2. The CDR3 is made up of 16 amino acids. The germline CDR1 and CDR2 sequences are DFQATT and SNEGSKA (reference sequence). V shed 1 base, J shed 6 bases, and the junction held 11 bases outside the gene matches. The CDR3 DNA is TGCAGTGCTAGAGCTGGTGGCGGGGGGGCTTTGGATACGCAGTATTTT. Its protein product is CSARAGGGGALDTQYF.

The V gene is TRBV2, the J gene TRBJ2-1; TRBD2 matches at 14 bases. The trim removed 7 bases at V and 8 bases at J, leaving 10 bases unmatched. Germline values: CDR1 SNHLY, CDR2 FYNNEI. This CDR3 spans 16 amino acids. CDR3 residues: CASNRLAGGRRDEQFF. Here the CDR3 DNA reads TGTGCCAGCAACCGACTAGCGGGGGGGCGTAGGGATGAGCAGTTCTTC.

About this clonotype itself: This may stem from a read error, because a much larger clone lies one nucleotide away. The gene calls are TRBV12-3 or TRBV12-4 and TRBJ2-3; 7 positions agree with TRBD1. Trimming took 6 bases from V and 3 from J; bases not matched to a gene: 9. The CDR3 totals 15 residues. The CDR3 DNA reads as TGTGCCAGCAGCAGAACAGGGGTGAGGACAGATACGCAGTATTTT. It specifies CASSRTGVRTDTQYF.

Turning to this clonotype: An end of the junction differs from the germline gene, which may be a read error. This chain links TRBV19 with TRBJ2-6; D possibly matches TRBD1 or TRBD2 (5 bases each). CDR3 length: 14 residues. Germline-derived CDR1 and CDR2 are LNHDA and SQIVND (reference sequence). Here the CDR3 reads CASSEGPGANVLTF. CDR3 sequence (DNA): TGCGCCAGTAGCGAGGGACCTGGGGCCAACGTCCTGACTTTC.

In its sample, this clonotype was seen a few times. This chain connects TRBV14 to TRBJ1-2; D is possibly TRBD1 (6 bases). Trimming pared 2 bases from V and 2 bases from J, leaving 9 bases between. Germline values: CDR1 SGHDN, CDR2 FVKESK. The CDR3 has 14 amino acids. CDR3 DNA sequence: TGTGCCAGCAGCCAACAGGGGAGGAACTATGGCTACACCTTC. Its translation is CASSQQGRNYGYTF.

This clonotype was counted a few times. The chain combines TRBV5-1 with TRBJ2-1, with 7 bases identical to TRBD2. J was trimmed by 4 bases and V by 7 bases; bases with no gene match: 11. Germline CDR1 is SGHRS and CDR2 is YFSETQ. The CDR3 sequence is 15 residues long. For the CDR3, the DNA is TGCGCCAGCGCCCATGGCGGGGGAGGATACAATGAGCAGTTCTTC. This codes for CASAHGGGGYNEQFF.

In its sample, this clonotype was seen a few times. For the CDR3, the DNA is TGCAGTGCTAGAGAAACCGGGACAGGGGACCTAATATCCGGGGGGGCCAACGTCCTGACTTTC. This codes for CSARETGTGDLISGGANVLTF. The chain is built from TRBV20-1 and TRBJ2-6; 10 bases line up with TRBD1. After removal of 0 bases from V and 4 bases from J, the junction contained 18 bases not matched to a gene. The CDR3 extends over 21 amino acids. Germline lookup yields CDR1 DFQATT and CDR2 SNEGSKA (reference sequence).

The chain carries TRBV12-3 or TRBV12-4 and TRBJ2-4; perhaps TRBD1 as D (7 bases). Trimming stripped 4 bases from V and 9 bases from J, with 13 bases between. This CDR3 is built from 13 residues. CDR3 residues: CASSSPGGIIQYF. In DNA form, the CDR3 reads TGTGCCAGCAGTTCCCCAGGGGGGATCATTCAGTACTTC.

The sample holds one count of this clonotype. This sequence joins TRBV20-1 and TRBJ2-4, with 8 bases matching TRBD1. Matching the DNA end better, TRBJ2-7 makes the J call doubtful. The CDR3 consists of 15 residues. Per the germline V gene, CDR1 is DFQATT and CDR2 is SNEGSKA (reference sequence). The DNA for the CDR3 is TGCAGTGCTAGAGTTGGTGCAGGGGGCAACTACGAGCAGTACTTC. Translating gives CSARVGAGGNYEQYF.

The chain uses TRBV6-6 and TRBJ2-5, with a weak D call TRBD2 (5 bases). Trimming left V 5 bases short and J 2 bases short, with 6 bases between. Germline CDR1 reads MNHNY; CDR2 reads SVGAGI (reference sequence). The CDR3 consists of 12 residues. CDR3 bases: TGTGCCAGCAGTACGGGGCAAGAGACCCAGTACTTC. Translation gives CASSTGQETQYF.

V and J are TRBV7-2 and TRBJ2-7, with 9 bases aligning to TRBD1. The germline CDR1 and CDR2 sequences are SGHTA and FQGNSA. The V segment lost 3 bases and the J segment 1 base; nucleotides outside the gene matches: 4. The CDR3 sequence is 15 residues long. CDR3 residues: CASSFIGTGSYEQYF. CDR3 in DNA: TGTGCCAGCAGCTTTATCGGGACAGGGTCCTACGAGCAGTACTTC. The full variable domain, completed using reference TRBV7-2 and TRBJ2-7, is GAGVSQSPSNKVTEKGKDVELRCDPISGHTALYWYRQSLGQGLEFLIYFQGNSAPDKSGLPSDRFSAERTGGSVSTLTIQRTQQEDSAVYLCASSFIGTGSYEQYFGPGTRLTVT.